This TCR beta chain is from a study of CD8 T cells in Susac syndrome. Trimming pared 2 bases from V and 0 bases from J, leaving 11 bases between. Germline loops: CDR1 DFQATT, CDR2 SNEGSKA (reference sequence). The CDR3 extends over 15 amino acids. Reverse transcription of about 0.5 to 1 ug RNA used random hexamers. The TCR beta CDR3 was amplified by immunoSEQ multiplex PCR across 54 Vbeta, 13 Jbeta. Each CDR3 protein is one row after TCRdb ran MiXCR on the immunoSEQ multiplex PCR reads. The sample includes 100,000 to 150,000 distinct CDR3 sequences, over 90% of them seen just once. V and J are TRBV20-1 and TRBJ2-1; maybe TRBD1 (5 bases). The source of this sequence is a human donor with multiple sclerosis. Sample: CD8+ T cells from PBMCs. CDR3 amino acids: CSARTGQSSYNEQFF. The CDR3 DNA follows: TGCAGTGCTAGAACAGGCCAGAGCTCCTACAATGAGCAGTTCTTC.